This T cell receptor (beta chain) is from a study of blood T cells in healthy people across ages. Each donor gave roughly 9.8 milliliters of peripheral blood. Per individual sample, total RNA of at least 5 micrograms was extracted. Comments on this clonotype: Its antigen remains unknown.

A J-beta primer mix and a sample-barcoded 5' primer were used in a second PCR of about 7 to 12 cycles. A template-switch adaptor with 12 random nucleotides tagged each cDNA molecule. TCRdb called the 5' RACE reads again in MiXCR, with one record for every CDR3 protein. The sample has 1.5 million to 2 million distinct CDR3 sequences; 49% are singletons. Study observations and caveats: A strong correlation between TCR beta diversity and naive T cell percentage was seen.

CDR1 is SGHTA and CDR2 is FQGNSA in the germline V gene. This CDR3 contains 14 residues. V was pared by 1 base and J by 10 bases, with 9 bases of the junction left unmatched. The specimen sequenced was blood. V is TRBV7-2 and J is TRBJ1-2, with 7 bases identical to TRBD1. The sequence derives from a woman in her 40s in good health. CDR3 coding DNA: TGTGCCAGCAGCTTAGAGAGGGGGCTGAATACCTACACCTTC. It translates to CASSLERGLNTYTF.